The 28 T cell receptor beta chains below all came from one sample that was sequenced in a study of blood T cell repertoires in COVID-19. Libraries were prepared by immunoSEQ multiplex PCR; TCRdb keeps only in-frame clonotypes and omits some of them. The table includes over 130,000 clones, roughly 80% detected once. The material sequenced was peripheral blood. The receptor source for this set is a human donor in a cohort sampled during active COVID-19.

V and J are TRBV27 and TRBJ1-6, with 8 bases lining up with TRBD1. Germline V lookup: CDR1 MNHEY, CDR2 SMNVEV (reference sequence). This CDR3 is built from 18 residues. The J segment lost 2 bases and the V segment lost 6 bases, leaving 12 bases of the junction unmatched. Written as DNA, the CDR3 is TGTGCCAGCAGCCTAAATGACAGGGGTCGCACCTATAATTCACCCCTCCACTTT. Amino acid sequence: CASSLNDRGRTYNSPLHF.

The chain recombines TRBV18 with TRBJ2-5; perhaps TRBD1 as D (5 bases). Germline V gives CDR1 KGHSH, CDR2 LQKENI. The CDR3 sequence is 14 residues long. The V end was cut by 1 base, the J end by 3 bases, with 9 bases between. CDR3 amino acids: CASSPLRDEETQYF. As DNA, the CDR3 is TGTGCCAGCTCACCACTCAGGGATGAAGAGACCCAGTACTTC.

V and J are TRBV19 and TRBJ2-1; 8 bases map to TRBD1. V was pared by 3 bases and J by 9 bases, with 13 bases of the junction left unmatched. CDR1 is LNHDA and CDR2 is SQIVND in the germline V gene (reference sequence). The CDR3 has 16 amino acids. The CDR3 here is CASSMGGQALGGEQFF. CDR3 DNA sequence: TGTGCCAGTAGTATGGGGGGACAGGCCCTCGGTGGTGAGCAGTTCTTC.

This clone has more than one count but fewer than ten. This rearrangement joins TRBV7-2 to TRBJ1-2, with TRBD1 identical over 7 bases. Trimming cost V 5 bases and J 6 bases; bases outside gene matches: 12. Germline loops: CDR1 SGHTA, CDR2 FQGNSA. The CDR3 totals 15 residues. The CDR3 here is CASSRTGAARNGYTF. DNA of the CDR3: TGTGCCAGCAGCCGTACAGGGGCCGCAAGGAATGGCTACACCTTC.

This clone showed up just a few times. In DNA form, the CDR3 reads TGCGCCAGCAGCCCCCGGACAGGAGTCACAGGAAACACCATATATTTT. Translating it yields CASSPRTGVTGNTIYF. The V gene is TRBV5-1, the J gene TRBJ1-3; TRBD1 matches 7 bases. Germline V gene sequence: CDR1 SGHRS, CDR2 YFSETQ. This CDR3 has 16 amino acids. V lost 4 bases, J lost 4 bases, and 11 bases stayed unmatched.

For the CDR3, the DNA is TGTGCCAGCAGCCCCCAAGGGACACCTAACACTGAAGCTTTCTTT. As protein: CASSPQGTPNTEAFF. This chain uses TRBV7-9 with TRBJ1-1; D may be TRBD1 (6 bases). Germline V gene lookup returns CDR1 SEHNR and CDR2 FQNEAQ (reference sequence). The CDR3 is 15 amino acids. V was clipped by 5 bases and J by 2 bases, with 15 bases between them.

This rearrangement joins TRBV27 to TRBJ2-1; the D is unclear. Trimming took off 2 bases at V and 0 bases at J, with 5 bases between the two ends. Germline V gives CDR1 MNHEY, CDR2 SMNVEV (reference sequence). The CDR3 extends over 14 amino acids. Written as DNA, the CDR3 is TGTGCCAGCAGTTTAGTGCGCTCCTACAATGAGCAGTTCTTC. Translated: CASSLVRSYNEQFF.

The rearrangement uses TRBV25-1 and TRBJ1-5; 8 bases align to TRBD1. Germline V CDR1 and CDR2: MGHDK, SYGVNS. The V gene end was trimmed by 1 base and the J gene end by 0 bases; junction bases not matched to a gene: 2. This CDR3 contains 16 residues. The DNA of the CDR3 is TGTGCCAGCAGTGAATCAGGGGGCTATAGCAATCAGCCCCAGCATTTT. The encoded protein is CASSESGGYSNQPQHF.

This clone came up once. The J gene is TRBJ1-2, the V gene TRBV5-1; perhaps TRBD1 as D (5 bases). CDR1 and CDR2 (germline): SGHRS, YFSETQ. V lost 1 base, J lost 5 bases, and 12 bases lay in between. CDR3 length equals 14 residues. CDR3 loop: CASSLRTGGYGYTF. CDR3 nucleotides: TGCGCCAGCAGCTTGCGAACAGGAGGGTATGGCTACACCTTC.

This clone came up many times. This chain uses TRBV10-2 with TRBJ2-3; 9 bases agree with TRBD1. The V and J ends lost 5 bases and 0 bases, in that order; junction bases with no gene match: 12. The germline CDR1 and CDR2 sequences are WSHSY and SAAADI. This CDR3 region has 18 residues. DNA of the CDR3: TGCGCCAGCAGTCTAGGAGCGGGGACAGGGACTAGCACAGATACGCAGTATTTT. As protein: CASSLGAGTGTSTDTQYF.

The chain couples TRBV7-8 to TRBJ2-1; TRBD1 aligns across 10 bases. The CDR3 contains 19 residues. Germline assignment: CDR1 SGHVS and CDR2 FQNEAQ. The V segment lost 5 bases and the J segment 0 bases; nucleotides outside the gene matches: 13. Here the CDR3 reads CASSSPGTGALSSYNEQFF. DNA of the CDR3: TGTGCCAGCAGCAGTCCCGGGACAGGGGCACTTAGCTCCTACAATGAGCAGTTCTTC.

This clone showed up just once. This rearrangement joins TRBV29-1 to TRBJ2-2, with a possible D match to TRBD1 (6 bases). Trimming pared 7 bases from V and 4 bases from J, leaving 19 bases between. Germline assignment: CDR1 SQVTM and CDR2 ANQGSEA. The CDR3 totals 15 residues. CDR3 amino acids: CSARVGRGITGELFF. The CDR3 region has the DNA TGCAGCGCCCGTGTTGGCAGGGGAATCACCGGGGAGCTGTTTTTT.

The V call is TRBV28, the J call TRBJ2-7, with 8 bases fitting TRBD1. This CDR3 region has 14 residues. Germline CDR1 is MDHEN and CDR2 is SYDVKM. V shed 7 bases and J 1 base; nucleotides not matched to a gene: 6. The CDR3 spells CASTTTGGSYEQYF. The CDR3 DNA reads as TGTGCCAGCACAACCACAGGGGGTTCCTACGAGCAGTACTTC.

The CDR3 loop reads CASSFNGPSPLHF. CDR3 bases: TGTGCCAGCAGCTTCAATGGCCCATCACCCCTCCACTTT. J is TRBJ1-6 and V is TRBV11-1, with unresolved D. V was clipped by 3 bases and J by 10 bases, with 10 bases between them. The V gene's germline CDR1 is SGHAT and CDR2 FQDESV (reference sequence). The CDR3 extends over 13 amino acids.

This rearrangement joins TRBV10-2 to TRBJ2-4, with 7 bases identical to TRBD1. There are 15 residues in the CDR3. Trimming cost V 10 bases and J 0 bases; bases outside gene matches: 9. Germline V gene sequence: CDR1 WSHSY, CDR2 SAAADI. The CDR3, as DNA: TGCGCCACCCAACAGGGGACCTTAGCCAAAAACATTCAGTACTTC. It is translated as CATQQGTLAKNIQYF.

In DNA, the CDR3 is TGCGCCAGCGGTATAGCCATGATCACTAATGAAAAACTGTTTTTT. Its protein is CASGIAMITNEKLFF. The chain has TRBV10-2 and TRBJ1-4; D is unresolved. Trimming removed 8 bases from V and 2 bases from J, with 15 bases in between. Germline V gene sequence: CDR1 WSHSY, CDR2 SAAADI. The CDR3 is 15 residues long.

The chain uses TRBV6-2 or TRBV6-3 and TRBJ1-1; D possibly corresponds to TRBD1 (6 bases). Trimming left V 2 bases short and J 2 bases short, with 24 bases between. The CDR3 runs to 19 residues. Germline CDR1 is MNHEY and CDR2 is SVGEGT. The CDR3 loop is CASSYPVVAGAPGNTEAFF. The CDR3 DNA reads as TGTGCCAGCAGTTACCCCGTTGTAGCGGGGGCTCCGGGTAACACTGAAGCTTTCTTT.

This clone was recorded once. The rearrangement links TRBV10-3 to TRBJ1-1; the D gene is possibly TRBD1 (5 bases). Germline CDR1 is ENHRY and CDR2 is SYGVKD. Trimming stripped 3 bases from V and 0 bases from J, with 11 bases between. This CDR3 has 15 residues. The CDR3 DNA follows: TGTGCCATCAGTGACTCTGGGGCATTGAACACTGAAGCTTTCTTT. Its translation is CAISDSGALNTEAFF.

The chain couples TRBV9 to TRBJ2-3, with 13 bases matching TRBD2. Germline CDR1 and CDR2: SGDLS and YYNGEE. V shed 0 bases and J 1 base; nucleotides not matched to a gene: 5. The CDR3 has 18 residues. The CDR3 is CASSVDPGTSGGTDTQYF. The CDR3 DNA is TGTGCCAGCAGCGTAGACCCCGGGACTAGCGGGGGCACAGATACGCAGTATTTT.

The chain carries TRBV7-2 and TRBJ2-1; possibly TRBD2 for D (5 bases). The germline V gene has CDR1 SGHTA and CDR2 FQGNSA. V lost 5 bases to trimming and J lost 8 bases, with 16 bases between them. The CDR3 runs 14 residues. The CDR3 region has the DNA TGTGCCAGCAGCCCCTACTCTTTGGAGGATGAGCAGTTCTTC. This translates into CASSPYSLEDEQFF.

The gene calls are TRBV7-2 and TRBJ1-6, with D tentatively TRBD1 (5 bases). Looked up from germline, CDR1 is SGHTA and CDR2 is FQGNSA. The germline V and J ends were trimmed by 2 bases and 7 bases, with 9 bases remaining between them. CDR3 size: 14 residues. Here the CDR3 reads CASSLQGYNSPLHF. The CDR3, as DNA: TGTGCCAGCAGCTTACAGGGATACAATTCACCCCTCCACTTT.

This rearrangement joins TRBV6-4 to TRBJ2-3; the D gene is possibly TRBD1 (7 bases). Germline V gene lookup returns CDR1 MRHNA and CDR2 SNTAGT. Trimming stripped 0 bases from V and 4 bases from J, with 14 bases between. The CDR3 runs to 16 residues. CDR3 in DNA: TGTGCCAGCAGTGACTCGAGTCAGGGGGGCGCAGATACGCAGTATTTT. Its protein product is CASSDSSQGGADTQYF.

This clone was detected once. The chain employs TRBV5-1 and TRBJ2-7; the D gene is possibly TRBD1 (6 bases). Between the trimmed V and J ends, which lost 1 base and 3 bases, there was a span of 14 bases. Germline V CDR1 and CDR2: SGHRS, YFSETQ. The CDR3 consists of 15 residues. For the CDR3, the DNA is TGCGCCAGCAGCTTGCTGGGGACACCCAACTACGAGCAGTACTTC. This gives the protein CASSLLGTPNYEQYF.

This chain uses TRBV28 with TRBJ1-1; tentative D call: TRBD1 (5 bases). The germline gives CDR1 MDHEN, CDR2 SYDVKM. V was shortened by 10 bases and J by 10 bases, with 19 bases between the two germline ends. The CDR3 is made up of 12 amino acids. The chain's CDR3 is CATLGGGFRAFF. The CDR3 bases are TGTGCCACCCTTGGGGGGGGGTTCCGAGCTTTCTTT. The variable domain in full, completed from reference TRBV28 and TRBJ1-1, reads DVKVTQSSRYLVKRTGEKVFLECVQDMDHENMFWYRQDPGLGLRLIYFSYDVKMKEKGDIPEGYSVSREKKERFSLILESASTNQTSMYLCATLGGGFRAFFGQGTRLTVV.

This clone was counted a single time. The chain uses TRBV19 and TRBJ2-1; 8 positions agree with TRBD1. This CDR3 region has 14 residues. In germline, CDR1 is LNHDA, CDR2 SQIVND (reference sequence). V gave up 6 bases and J gave up 9 bases; unmatched junction bases: 10. CDR3 region: CASRGRTGLGEQFF. CDR3 nucleotides: TGTGCCAGTAGAGGGAGGACAGGGTTGGGTGAGCAGTTCTTC. The full variable domain, with the rest looked up from reference TRBV19 and TRBJ2-1, is DGGITQSPKYLFRKEGQNVTLSCEQNLNHDAMYWYRQDPGQGLRLIYYSQIVNDFQKGDIAEGYSVSREKKESFPLTVTSAQKNPTAFYLCASRGRTGLGEQFFGPGTRLTVL.

This chain connects TRBV10-3 to TRBJ1-1, with TRBD1 as a possible D gene (5 bases). Germline CDR1 is ENHRY and CDR2 is SYGVKD. The CDR3 contains 12 residues. V was cut by 6 bases and J by 0 bases, with 5 bases left in between. The CDR3 DNA sequence: TGTGCCATCAGGGGGCTGAACACTGAAGCTTTCTTT. It yields the protein CAIRGLNTEAFF.

V gene TRBV7-3 combines with J gene TRBJ2-5, with 10 nucleotides matching TRBD2. CDR3 length: 17 residues. Trimming took 2 bases from V and 2 from J; bases not matched to a gene: 8. In germline, CDR1 is SGHTA, CDR2 FQGTGA. This CDR3 is CASSLQPAGGSQETQYF. The CDR3 DNA follows: TGTGCCAGCAGCTTACAGCCAGCGGGGGGGTCACAAGAGACCCAGTACTTC. Together with reference TRBV7-3 and TRBJ2-5, the CDR3 gives the full variable domain: GAGVSQTPSNKVTEKGKYVELRCDPISGHTALYWYRQSLGQGPEFLIYFQGTGAADDSGLPNDRFFAVRPEGSVSTLKIQRTERGDSAVYLCASSLQPAGGSQETQYFGPGTRLLVL.

The rearrangement joins TRBV12-3 or TRBV12-4 to TRBJ1-2; 7 nucleotides align to TRBD1. The CDR3 loop spans 13 amino acids. V trimming: 6 bases; J trimming: 5 bases; junction bases outside the gene matches: 6. Here the CDR3 DNA reads TGTGCCAGCAGGCGGACAGGATCTTATGGCTACACCTTC. This sequence encodes CASRRTGSYGYTF.